This T cell receptor beta chain was obtained from a study of cytomegalovirus exposure and HLA in healthy donors (dated by TCRdb to about 2017). Notes on the research overall: In an earlier analysis of 450 to 750 of the donors, roughly 300 Gb of sequence data and about 110 million unique TCR beta sequences from about 179 million T cells were reported. Around 300 gigabases of sequencing data and some 85 million unique TCR sequences were included in an early release covering about 620 HLA-typed donors. Of the roughly 400 genotyped donors, 65% to 90% fell in the genetic ancestry cluster associated with self-reported Caucasian donors. The study aimed to test whether signatures of past pathogen exposure could be identified by cataloging public T cell receptors. The study profiled the T cell repertoires of fewer than 850 subjects by immunosequencing and related them to cytomegalovirus serostatus. In addition to the first cohort of around 670 subjects, a separate validation cohort of around 110 different subjects was used. High-throughput TCR immunosequencing, statistical association of individual TCRs with disease status, and machine learning were combined to predict cytomegalovirus infection status. A later analysis re-analyzed previously published TCR beta repertoires from 650 to 800 donors and added high-resolution HLA genotyping to study TCR occurrence patterns. In the later analysis, no new phenotypic data were used to find candidate immune exposures; instead, reliance was placed on TCR beta sequences and their occurrence across donors. An earlier analysis of around 580 of the donors used high-throughput TCR beta sequencing to judge whether each TCR beta V gene segment behaved as functional or pseudogenic. Donor age, sex, ethnicity and CMV serostatus were compiled alongside the repertoire data. In a later genetic analysis, genome-wide SNP genotypes for about three fifths of the roughly 670 donors were used, and that subset was treated as a discovery cohort. All discovery cohort repertoires had been generated using a single sequencing platform. Both class I and class II loci were covered by HLA typing, at four-digit resolution. The number of donors typed differed by locus, with roughly 620-630 for A, B, C, DRB1 and DQB1, roughly 550 for DQA1, about 610 for DPA1, and some 450 for DPB1. Five DR-DQ haplotypes were treated as single units for association and clustering because of strong linkage in the cohort. Among roughly 400 genotyped donors of the cohort, an average of around 250,000 unique TCR beta nucleotide sequences was sequenced per donor, of which roughly 17% were non-productive. Here is what the overall study found, with its caveats: Broadly in line with IMGT annotations, most TCR beta V segments showed up in productive rearrangements about 90% or about 30% of the time in an earlier analysis of 450 to 600 of the donors. A later genetic analysis associated a missense DCLRE1C variant with V-gene and J-gene trimming of TCR beta chains, and an independent cohort replicated the association. Presence/absence analyses assumed roughly uniform sequencing depth across donors, an assumption that may not hold. The authors suggested that the approach could potentially be extended to other disease states and immunological phenotypes. Because the 87-base-pair reads could not distinguish some IMGT-functional V segments, including TRBV6-2 and TRBV6-3, those segments were excluded. A further reported finding was that TCR beta sequences accurately predicted the HLA-A and HLA-B alleles for most subjects in the first cohort. A later genetic analysis reported fewer N-insertions in productive TCRs among donors in an Asian-associated ancestry cluster than the roughly 620-donor mean. Because HLA typing was missing for some donors at each locus, association tests included only the typed subset. A later analysis found that HLA-associated TCR beta chains were more clonally expanded and had lower generation probabilities than equally common non-associated chains. The classifier was reported to diagnose cytomegalovirus status with high specificity and sensitivity in both the original and validation cohorts. In vitro tests confirmed that a few of the cytomegalovirus-associated TCR beta chains recognize cytomegalovirus antigens. In this cohort, only TCR beta chains were sequenced, and detectable features were limited by the absence of alpha or paired-chain data. Because counts were too low, about 17 rarely observed V segments, including chromosome 9 orphons, were excluded from the earlier analysis of some 590 of the donors. Immune exposure information for the cohort was limited to CMV serostatus. At a false discovery rate of 0.05, a later analysis linked some 18,000 TCR beta sequences to specific HLA alleles. When HLA alleles, especially DR and DQ, strongly co-occurred, TCR associations were difficult to assign to individual alleles. According to a later analysis, most CMV-associated TCR beta chains appeared to be HLA-restricted, and the HLA associations seemed to be driven largely by CMV exposure. A cluster of highly shared sequence variants was judged likely to be a technical artifact of the sequencing pipeline. Several of the top co-occurrence clusters appeared to be linked to parvovirus B19, influenza, CMV and Epstein-Barr virus, according to a later analysis. A total of fewer than 200 TCR beta chains were listed by the study as associated with cytomegalovirus. Most TCR sequences were observed very rarely across donors, whereas some public TCRs were present in many individuals. A later analysis found that TCR association rates varied across HLA loci, with DRB1 alleles showing the most associated TCRs and HLA-C alleles the fewest. Correlated functional status among segregating V segments might be attributable to linkage disequilibrium, but an unknown experimental factor could not be ruled out.

The germline ends are 19 bases apart after V is trimmed by 6 bases and J by 5 bases. CDR1 is given as KGHSH and CDR2 as LQKENI, both from the germline V gene. The CDR3 has 15 amino acids, counting the end cysteine and phenylalanine. Only the CDR3 part of the read is kept: 45 bases, read in frame from the first base. The cohort consisted of 666 healthy bone marrow donors. At the time of sampling, all cohort members were nominally healthy, though unrecorded immune exposures were likely present. The donor was CMV seronegative and belonged to the group of approximately 320 seronegative cohort members. Every donor gave a peripheral blood sample, and the peripheral blood mononuclear cells from that sample were used for TCR beta sequencing. The Qiagen DNeasy Blood Extraction Kit was used to extract genomic DNA from the blood cell samples. Details on this clone: Its binding antigen is unknown. Base qualities are not provided; no much larger clone lies one nucleotide away.

Preparation of the library involved the immunoSEQ multiplex PCR assay. For the multiplex PCR, a mixture combining 60 forward primers for TCR Vbeta segments and 13 reverse primers for TCR Jbeta segments was used. The CDR3 region of rearranged TCR beta genes was amplified from genomic DNA with a multiplex PCR assay. On the Illumina HiSeq System, the amplified TCR beta libraries were sequenced as 87-base-pair reads. In the paper's pipeline: In a later analysis, some 80 million unique TCR beta chains were counted across the approximately 670 repertoires, and roughly 10 million of these chains were shared by at least two donors. Raw reads were error-corrected and collapsed into unique sequences by a nearest-neighbor algorithm in which closely related sequences were merged to remove PCR and sequencing errors. V, D and J gene segments were assigned by aligning CDR3 sequences to IMGT reference sequences. For a sequence to be retained, a match of at least six nucleotides was required to both a V gene segment and a J gene segment. A rearrangement was called productive if the CDR3 had no stop codons and remained in frame with V and J, and every other rearrangement was called non-productive. CDR3 was defined by IMGT convention, running from the second conserved V-encoded cysteine to the conserved J-encoded phenylalanine. In an earlier analysis of roughly 580 of the donors, sequences lacking an unambiguous match to a single V gene segment were excluded. An earlier analysis of some 610 of the donors called V segments functional above 56.7% productive rearrangements and segregating when the between-donor standard deviation exceeded 5%. A statistical classification framework was built for diagnosing cytomegalovirus status from the catalog of TCR beta chain sequences. In a later analysis, V and J genes were assigned by comparing TCR nucleotide sequences against IMGT/GENE-DB human TR gene sequences. A later analysis assigned CDR3 sequences and most-parsimonious VDJ recombination scenarios with the TCRdist pipeline. A later analysis defined each TCR beta chain by its CDR3 amino acid sequence plus V-gene family, and excluded reads lacking a unique V-gene family. As a way to deal with suspected cross-contamination and a sequencing artifact, a later analysis dropped 450 to 600 nucleotide sequences that were highly shared and had low generation probability. A later analysis calculated a clonal expansion index for each public chain from normalized within-repertoire ranks of inferred template counts. In a later analysis, generation probabilities were computed using a VDJ recombination model fitted to out-of-frame rearrangements, and the results were checked against IGoR. A later analysis scored TCR-TCR, TCR-HLA and TCR-CMV co-occurrence with hypergeometric tests, applying a repertoire-size bias correction to TCR pairs. In a later analysis, false discovery rates were estimated by permuting HLA or CMV assignments 20 times. In a later analysis, co-occurring TCRs were grouped using DBSCAN, and TCRdist sequence similarity was added for clustering within HLA-allele-positive subsets. Co-occurrence clustering excluded repertoires with fewer than 30,000 or more than 120,000 public chains, plus five with anomalous nucleotide sharing. In TCRdb, the immuneACCESS table is reduced to in-frame sequences with V and J assigned. These tables do not hold every clone; where another copy was compared, an unresolved V gene accounts for under half, and the others remain unexplained. V and J calls plus clone size are reproduced from that table; the DNA served to infer D and trimming. This sample has roughly 140,000 clones in its table, and 68% of those were observed once. About 4.1% of the sample comes from the top ten.

The TCR was taken from a man between 60 and 75 years old in good health and CMV-seronegative. The rearrangement combines TRBV18 with TRBJ2-5, with the D gene uncertain. Specimen: PBMCs. The DNA is as follows: TGTGCCAGCTCTCCTATACCCTCGACGGGTGAGACCCAGTACTTC. Protein translation: CASSPIPSTGETQYF. The full variable domain, completed from the reference TRBV18 and TRBJ2-5 proteins outside the CDR3, reads NAGVMQNPRHLVRRRGQEARLRCSPMKGHSHVYWYRQLPEEGLKFMVYLQKENIIDESGMPKERFSAEFPKEGPSILRIQQVVRGDSAAYFCASSPIPSTGETQYFGPGTRLLVL.